This T cell receptor (beta chain) was recovered during a study of monozygotic twins with inflammatory bowel disease. Study-level results: The co-twins with IBD showed lower TCRbeta diversity (inverse Simpson) than their healthy siblings. Subtypes among T cells remained indistinguishable.

Comment on this clonotype: Its target is unknown.

Nested PCRs (approximately 17 and 9 cycles, two total) were applied to TCRalpha and TCRbeta cDNA. Following a re-call of the 5' RACE reads, TCRdb has one entry per CDR3 protein and lacks DNA. Seen in this sample are roughly 90,000 distinct CDR3 sequences; the ten most common clones hold less than 7.5%. The CDR3 extends over 14 amino acids. Germline V gene data show CDR1 as SGHRS and CDR2 as YFSETQ. J is TRBJ2-7 and V is TRBV5-1. The clonotype originates from a human donor with ulcerative colitis or Crohn's disease, or a healthy co-twin of an affected twin (not recorded which). Sequencing used blood. The chain's CDR3 is CASSLAPGTYEQYF.